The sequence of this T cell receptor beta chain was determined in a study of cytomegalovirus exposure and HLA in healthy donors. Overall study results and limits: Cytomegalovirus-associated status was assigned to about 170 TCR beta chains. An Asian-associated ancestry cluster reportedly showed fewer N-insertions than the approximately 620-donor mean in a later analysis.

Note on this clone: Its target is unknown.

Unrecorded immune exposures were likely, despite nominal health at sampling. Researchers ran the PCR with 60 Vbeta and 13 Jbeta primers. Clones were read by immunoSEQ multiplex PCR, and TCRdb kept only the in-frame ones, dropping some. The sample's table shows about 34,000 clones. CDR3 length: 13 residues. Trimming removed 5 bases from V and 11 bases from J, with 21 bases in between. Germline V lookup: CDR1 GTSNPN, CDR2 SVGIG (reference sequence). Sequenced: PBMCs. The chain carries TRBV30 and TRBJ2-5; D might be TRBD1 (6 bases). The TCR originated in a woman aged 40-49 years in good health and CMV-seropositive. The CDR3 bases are TGTGCCTGGCAAAGGGGGACCCTGGGGGAGCAGTACTTC. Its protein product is CAWQRGTLGEQYF.